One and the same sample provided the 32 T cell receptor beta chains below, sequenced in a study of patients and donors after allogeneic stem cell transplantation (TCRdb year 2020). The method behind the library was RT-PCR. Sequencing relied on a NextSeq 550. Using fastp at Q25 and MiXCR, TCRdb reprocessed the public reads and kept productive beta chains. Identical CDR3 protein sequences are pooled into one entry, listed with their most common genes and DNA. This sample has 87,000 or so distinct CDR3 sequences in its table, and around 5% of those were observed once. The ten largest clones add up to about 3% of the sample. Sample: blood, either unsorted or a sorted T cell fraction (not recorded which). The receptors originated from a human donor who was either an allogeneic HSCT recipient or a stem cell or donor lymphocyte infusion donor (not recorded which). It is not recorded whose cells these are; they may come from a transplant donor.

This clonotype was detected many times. CDR3 in DNA: TGTGCCAGCACGCACCCCGGGGGCACTGAAGCTTTCTTT. Translated: CASTHPGGTEAFF. V usage is TRBV6-2 or TRBV6-3 and J usage is TRBJ1-1, with D possibly matching TRBD1 (5 bases). CDR1 is MNHEY, CDR2 SVGEGT, per germline. This CDR3 region has 13 residues. The ends were cut back, 7 bases at V and 4 bases at J, with 13 bases in the middle.

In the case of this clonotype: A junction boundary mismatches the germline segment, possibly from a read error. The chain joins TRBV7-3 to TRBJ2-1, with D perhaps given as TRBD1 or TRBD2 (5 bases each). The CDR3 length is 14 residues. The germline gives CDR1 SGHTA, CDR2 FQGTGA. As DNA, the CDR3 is TGTGCCAGCAGCTTCGGGACGGTCTACAATGAGCAGCTCTTC. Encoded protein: CASSFGTVYNEQLF.

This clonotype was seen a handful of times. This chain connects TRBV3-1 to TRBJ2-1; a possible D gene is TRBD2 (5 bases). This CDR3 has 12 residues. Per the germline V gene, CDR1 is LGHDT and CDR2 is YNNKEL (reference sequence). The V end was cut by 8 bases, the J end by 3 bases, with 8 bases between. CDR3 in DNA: TGTGCCAGCGTGGACTTCTACAATGAGCAGTTCTTC. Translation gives CASVDFYNEQFF.

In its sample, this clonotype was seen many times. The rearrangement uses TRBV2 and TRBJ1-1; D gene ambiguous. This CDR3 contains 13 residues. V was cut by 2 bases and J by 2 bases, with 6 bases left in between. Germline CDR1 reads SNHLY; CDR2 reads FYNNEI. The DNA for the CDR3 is TGTGCCAGCAGTGAATGGTCTAACACTGAAGCTTTCTTT. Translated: CASSEWSNTEAFF.

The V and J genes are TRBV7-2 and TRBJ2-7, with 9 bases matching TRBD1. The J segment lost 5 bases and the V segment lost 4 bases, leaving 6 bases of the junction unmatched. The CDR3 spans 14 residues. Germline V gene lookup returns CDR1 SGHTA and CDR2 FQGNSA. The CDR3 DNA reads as TGTGCCAGCAGCTCGGACAGGGGTGTGGACGAGCAGTACTTC. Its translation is CASSSDRGVDEQYF.

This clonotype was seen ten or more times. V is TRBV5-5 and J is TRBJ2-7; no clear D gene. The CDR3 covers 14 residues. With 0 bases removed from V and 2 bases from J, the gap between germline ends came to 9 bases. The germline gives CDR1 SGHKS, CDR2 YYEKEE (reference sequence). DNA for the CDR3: TGTGCCAGCAGCTTGGAATTAAGAACCTACGAGCAGTACTTC. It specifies CASSLELRTYEQYF.

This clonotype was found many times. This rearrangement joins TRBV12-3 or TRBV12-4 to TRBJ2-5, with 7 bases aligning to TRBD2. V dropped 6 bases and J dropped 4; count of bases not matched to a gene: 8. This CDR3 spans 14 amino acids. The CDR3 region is CASRYLGGVETQYF. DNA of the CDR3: TGTGCCAGCAGATACCTGGGAGGGGTAGAGACCCAGTACTTC.

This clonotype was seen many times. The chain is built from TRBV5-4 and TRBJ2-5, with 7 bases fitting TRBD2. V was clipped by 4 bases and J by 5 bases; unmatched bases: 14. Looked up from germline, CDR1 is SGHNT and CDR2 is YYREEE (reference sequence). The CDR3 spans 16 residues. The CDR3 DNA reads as TGTGCCAGCAGCCCAGGGTCCGGCGGGGGTAGGGAGACCCAGTACTTC. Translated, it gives CASSPGSGGGRETQYF.

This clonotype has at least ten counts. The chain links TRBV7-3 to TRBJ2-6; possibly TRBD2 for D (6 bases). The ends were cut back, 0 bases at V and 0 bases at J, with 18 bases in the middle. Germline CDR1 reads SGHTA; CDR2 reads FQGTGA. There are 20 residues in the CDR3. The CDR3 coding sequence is TGTGCCAGCAGCTTAACGTTCGGCGGGACTCAATACTCTGGGGCCAACGTCCTGACTTTC. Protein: CASSLTFGGTQYSGANVLTF.

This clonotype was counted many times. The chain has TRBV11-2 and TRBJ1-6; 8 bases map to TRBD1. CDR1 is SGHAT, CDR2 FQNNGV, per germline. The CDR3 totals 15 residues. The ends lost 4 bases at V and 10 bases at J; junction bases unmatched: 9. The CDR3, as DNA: TGTGCCAGCAGCTCGTATACAGGGGGTGGATCACCCCTCCACTTT. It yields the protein CASSSYTGGGSPLHF.

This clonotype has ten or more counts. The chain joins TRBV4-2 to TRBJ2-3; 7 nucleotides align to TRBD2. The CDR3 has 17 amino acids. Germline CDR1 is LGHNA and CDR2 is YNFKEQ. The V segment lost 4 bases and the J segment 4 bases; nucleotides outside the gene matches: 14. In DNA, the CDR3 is TGTGCCAGCAGCCCCATCGTAGGGGCGGGAGTGTCAGATACGCAGTATTTT. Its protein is CASSPIVGAGVSDTQYF.

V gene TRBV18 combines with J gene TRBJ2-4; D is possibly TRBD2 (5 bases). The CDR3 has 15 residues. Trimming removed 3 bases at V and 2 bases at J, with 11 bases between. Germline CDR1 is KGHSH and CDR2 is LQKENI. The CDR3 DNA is TGTGCCAGCTCACCTCCTTCGGGATCCAAAAACATTCAGTACTTC. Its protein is CASSPPSGSKNIQYF.

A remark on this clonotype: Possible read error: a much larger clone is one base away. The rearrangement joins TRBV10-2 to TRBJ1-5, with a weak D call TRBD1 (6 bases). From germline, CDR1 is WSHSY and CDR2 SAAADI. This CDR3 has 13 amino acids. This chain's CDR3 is CASCDAGVQPQHF. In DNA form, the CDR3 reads TGCGCCAGCTGTGACGCAGGGGTTCAGCCCCAGCATTTT.

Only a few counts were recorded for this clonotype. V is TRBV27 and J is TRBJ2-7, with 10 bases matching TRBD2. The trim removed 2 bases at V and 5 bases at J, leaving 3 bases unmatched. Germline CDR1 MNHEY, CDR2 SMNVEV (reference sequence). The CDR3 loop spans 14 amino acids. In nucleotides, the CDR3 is TGTGCCAGCAGTTTAGTAGCGGGAGGCCACGAGCAGTACTTC. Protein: CASSLVAGGHEQYF.

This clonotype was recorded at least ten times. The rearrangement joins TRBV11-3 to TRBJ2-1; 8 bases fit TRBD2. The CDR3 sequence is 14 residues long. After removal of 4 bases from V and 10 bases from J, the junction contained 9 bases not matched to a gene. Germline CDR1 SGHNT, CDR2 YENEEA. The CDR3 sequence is CASSSPGGRNEQFF. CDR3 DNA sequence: TGTGCCAGCAGCTCTCCCGGCGGGAGGAACGAGCAGTTCTTC.

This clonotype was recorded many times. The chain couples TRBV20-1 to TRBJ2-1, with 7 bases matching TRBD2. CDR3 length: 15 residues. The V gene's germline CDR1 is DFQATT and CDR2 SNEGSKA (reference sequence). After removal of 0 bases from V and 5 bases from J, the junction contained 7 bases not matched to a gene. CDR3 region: CSARDQSGAHNEQFF. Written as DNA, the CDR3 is TGCAGTGCTAGAGATCAAAGCGGGGCCCACAATGAGCAGTTCTTC.

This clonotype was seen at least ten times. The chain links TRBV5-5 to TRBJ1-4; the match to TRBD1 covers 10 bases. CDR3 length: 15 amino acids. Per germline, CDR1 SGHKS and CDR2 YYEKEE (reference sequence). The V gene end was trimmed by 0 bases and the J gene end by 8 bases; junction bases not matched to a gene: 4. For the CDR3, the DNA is TGTGCCAGCAGCTTGGGAAGGACAGGGGGGGAAAAACTGTTTTTT. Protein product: CASSLGRTGGEKLFF. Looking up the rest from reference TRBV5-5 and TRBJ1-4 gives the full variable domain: DAGVTQSPTHLIKTRGQQVTLRCSPISGHKSVSWYQQVLGQGPQFIFQYYEKEERGRGNFPDRFSARQFPNYSSELNVNALLLGDSALYLCASSLGRTGGEKLFFGSGTQLSVL.

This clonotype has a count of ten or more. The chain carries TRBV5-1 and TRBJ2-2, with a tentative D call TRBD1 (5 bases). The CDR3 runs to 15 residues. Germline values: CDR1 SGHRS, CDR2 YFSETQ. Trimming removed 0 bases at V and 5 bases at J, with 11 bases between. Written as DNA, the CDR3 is TGCGCCAGCAGCTTGGAGACAGCTGGGACCGGGGAGCTGTTTTTT. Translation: CASSLETAGTGELFF. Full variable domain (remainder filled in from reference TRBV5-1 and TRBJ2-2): KAGVTQTPRYLIKTRGQQVTLSCSPISGHRSVSWYQQTPGQGLQFLFEYFSETQRNKGNFPGRFSGRQFSNSRSEMNVSTLELGDSALYLCASSLETAGTGELFFGEGSRLTVL.

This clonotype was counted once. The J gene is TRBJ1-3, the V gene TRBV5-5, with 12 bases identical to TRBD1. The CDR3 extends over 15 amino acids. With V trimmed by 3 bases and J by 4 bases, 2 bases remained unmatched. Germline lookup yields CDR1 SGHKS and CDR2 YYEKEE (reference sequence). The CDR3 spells CASSWGQGAGNTIYF. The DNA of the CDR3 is TGTGCCAGCAGCTGGGGACAGGGGGCAGGAAACACCATATATTTT.

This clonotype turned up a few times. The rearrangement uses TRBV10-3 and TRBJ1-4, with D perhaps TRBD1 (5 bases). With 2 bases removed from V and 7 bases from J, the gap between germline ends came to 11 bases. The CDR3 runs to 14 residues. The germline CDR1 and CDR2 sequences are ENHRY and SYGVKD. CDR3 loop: CAISEAGQGEKLFF. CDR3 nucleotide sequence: TGTGCCATCAGTGAGGCAGGGCAAGGTGAAAAACTGTTTTTT.

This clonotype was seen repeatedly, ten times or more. CDR3 sequence: CASSVDSLLTGELFF. As DNA, the CDR3 is TGTGCCAGCAGCGTGGACAGTTTGTTAACCGGGGAGCTGTTTTTT. The chain is built from TRBV9 and TRBJ2-2; D may be TRBD1 (6 bases). V was cut by 2 bases and J by 5 bases, with 13 bases left in between. CDR3 size: 15 residues. Germline CDR1 SGDLS, CDR2 YYNGEE.

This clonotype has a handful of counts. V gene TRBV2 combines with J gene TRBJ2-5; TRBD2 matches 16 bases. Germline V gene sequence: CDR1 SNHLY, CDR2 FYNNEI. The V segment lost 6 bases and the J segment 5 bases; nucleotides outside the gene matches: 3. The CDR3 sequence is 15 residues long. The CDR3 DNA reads TGTGCCAGCAGCGGGACTAGCGGGGGGGCGGAGACCCAGTACTTC. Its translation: CASSGTSGGAETQYF.

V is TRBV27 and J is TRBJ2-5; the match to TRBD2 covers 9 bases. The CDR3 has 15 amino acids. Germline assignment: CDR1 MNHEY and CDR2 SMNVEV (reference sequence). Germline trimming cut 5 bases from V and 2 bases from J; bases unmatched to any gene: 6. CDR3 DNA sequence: TGTGCCAGCAGTGCCAGACTAGCGGAGCAAGAGACCCAGTACTTC. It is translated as CASSARLAEQETQYF.

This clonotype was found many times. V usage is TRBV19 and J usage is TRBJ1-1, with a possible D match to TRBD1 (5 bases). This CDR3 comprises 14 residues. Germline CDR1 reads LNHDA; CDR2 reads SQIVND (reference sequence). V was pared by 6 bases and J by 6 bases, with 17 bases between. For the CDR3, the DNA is TGTGCCAGTAGCCCTCTTGGGGGTTACGCTGAAGCTTTCTTT. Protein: CASSPLGGYAEAFF. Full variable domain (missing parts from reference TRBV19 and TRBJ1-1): DGGITQSPKYLFRKEGQNVTLSCEQNLNHDAMYWYRQDPGQGLRLIYYSQIVNDFQKGDIAEGYSVSREKKESFPLTVTSAQKNPTAFYLCASSPLGGYAEAFFGQGTRLTVV.

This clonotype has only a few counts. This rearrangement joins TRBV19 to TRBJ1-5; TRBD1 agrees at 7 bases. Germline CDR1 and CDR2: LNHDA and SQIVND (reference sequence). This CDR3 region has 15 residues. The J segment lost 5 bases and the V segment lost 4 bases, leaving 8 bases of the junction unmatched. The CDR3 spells CASSNAGGGDQPQHF. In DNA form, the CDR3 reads TGTGCCAGTAGTAACGCAGGGGGTGGGGATCAGCCCCAGCATTTT.

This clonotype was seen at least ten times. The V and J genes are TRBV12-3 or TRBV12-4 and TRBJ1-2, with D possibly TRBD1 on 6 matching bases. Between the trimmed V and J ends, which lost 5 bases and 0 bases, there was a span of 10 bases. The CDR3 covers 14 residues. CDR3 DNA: TGTGCCAGCAGTGGGACACGGCCTAACTATGGCTACACCTTC. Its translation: CASSGTRPNYGYTF.

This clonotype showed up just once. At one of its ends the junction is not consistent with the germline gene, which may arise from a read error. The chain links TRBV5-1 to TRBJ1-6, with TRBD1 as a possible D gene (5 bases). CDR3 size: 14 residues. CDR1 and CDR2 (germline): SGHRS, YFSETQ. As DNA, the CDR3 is TGCGCCAGCAGCTCTCAGGGTTATGAGTCACCCCTCTACTTT. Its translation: CASSSQGYESPLYF.

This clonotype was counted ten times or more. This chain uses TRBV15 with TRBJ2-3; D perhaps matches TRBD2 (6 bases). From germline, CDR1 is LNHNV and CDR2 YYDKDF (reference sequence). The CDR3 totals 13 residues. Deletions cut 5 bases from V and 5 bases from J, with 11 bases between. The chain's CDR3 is CATSGGSRDTQYF. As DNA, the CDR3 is TGTGCCACCAGCGGGGGGTCGCGAGATACGCAGTATTTT.

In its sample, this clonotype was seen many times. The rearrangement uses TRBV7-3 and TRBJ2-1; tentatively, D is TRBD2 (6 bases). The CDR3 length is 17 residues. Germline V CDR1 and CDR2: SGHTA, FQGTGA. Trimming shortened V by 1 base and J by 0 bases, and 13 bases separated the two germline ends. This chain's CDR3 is CASSLSDRDSSYNEQFF. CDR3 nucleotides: TGTGCCAGCAGCTTAAGCGACCGGGACTCCTCCTACAATGAGCAGTTCTTC.

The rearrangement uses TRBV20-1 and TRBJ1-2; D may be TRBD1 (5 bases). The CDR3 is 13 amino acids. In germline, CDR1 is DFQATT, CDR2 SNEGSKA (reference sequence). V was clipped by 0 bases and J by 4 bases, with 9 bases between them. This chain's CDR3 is CSAREGQTYGYTF. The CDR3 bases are TGCAGTGCTAGAGAGGGGCAGACCTATGGCTACACCTTC.

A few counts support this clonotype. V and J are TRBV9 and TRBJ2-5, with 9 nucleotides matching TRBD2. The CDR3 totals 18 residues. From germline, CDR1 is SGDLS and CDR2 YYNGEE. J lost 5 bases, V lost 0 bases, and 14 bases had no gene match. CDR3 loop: CASSVGLAGATELETQYF. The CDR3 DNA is TGTGCCAGCAGCGTAGGGTTAGCGGGGGCTACTGAGCTCGAGACCCAGTACTTC.

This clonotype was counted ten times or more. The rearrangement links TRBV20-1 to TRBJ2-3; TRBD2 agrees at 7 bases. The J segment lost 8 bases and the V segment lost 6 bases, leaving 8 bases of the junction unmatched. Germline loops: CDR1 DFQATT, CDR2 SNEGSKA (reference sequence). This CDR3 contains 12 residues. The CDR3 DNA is TGCAGTGCGCGGACTAGGAGCTCTACGCAGTATTTT. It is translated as CSARTRSSTQYF.